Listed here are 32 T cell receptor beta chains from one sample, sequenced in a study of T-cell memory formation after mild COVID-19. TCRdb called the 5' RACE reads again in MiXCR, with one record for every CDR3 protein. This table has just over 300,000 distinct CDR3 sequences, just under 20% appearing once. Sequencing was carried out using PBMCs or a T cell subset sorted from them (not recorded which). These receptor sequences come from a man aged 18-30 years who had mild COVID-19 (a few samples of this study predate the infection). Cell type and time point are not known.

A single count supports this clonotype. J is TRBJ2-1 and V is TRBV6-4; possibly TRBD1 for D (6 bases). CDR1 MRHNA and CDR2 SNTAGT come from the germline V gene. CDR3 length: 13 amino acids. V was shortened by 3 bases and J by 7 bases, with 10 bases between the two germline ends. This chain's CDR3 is CASSEGAENEQFF. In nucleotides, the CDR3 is TGTGCCAGCAGTGAGGGGGCTGAGAATGAGCAGTTCTTC.

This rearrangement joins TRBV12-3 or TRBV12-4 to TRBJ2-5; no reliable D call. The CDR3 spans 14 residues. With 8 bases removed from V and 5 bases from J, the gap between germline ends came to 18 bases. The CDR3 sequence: CASDDSGPEETQYF. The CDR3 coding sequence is TGTGCCAGCGACGATTCGGGCCCGGAGGAGACCCAGTACTTC.

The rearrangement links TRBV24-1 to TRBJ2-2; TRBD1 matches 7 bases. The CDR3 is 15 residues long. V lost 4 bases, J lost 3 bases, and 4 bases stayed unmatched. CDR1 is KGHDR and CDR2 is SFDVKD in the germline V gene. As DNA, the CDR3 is TGTGCCACCAGTGACTCCGACAGGGACACCGGGGAGCTGTTTTTT. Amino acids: CATSDSDRDTGELFF.

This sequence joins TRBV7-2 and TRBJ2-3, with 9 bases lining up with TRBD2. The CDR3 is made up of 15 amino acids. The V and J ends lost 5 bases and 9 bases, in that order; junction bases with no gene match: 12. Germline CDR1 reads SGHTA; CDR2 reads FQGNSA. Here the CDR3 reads CASSQIAGVRGTQYF. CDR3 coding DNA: TGTGCCAGCAGCCAAATAGCGGGAGTGAGAGGGACGCAGTATTTT.

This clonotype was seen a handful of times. The CDR3 region has the DNA TGTGCCAGCAGTTTGCGACCTTCCTACGAGCAGTACTTC. Protein: CASSLRPSYEQYF. The rearrangement links TRBV12-3 or TRBV12-4 to TRBJ2-7, with D unresolved. Trimming left V 3 bases short and J 1 base short, with 7 bases between. This CDR3 region has 13 residues.

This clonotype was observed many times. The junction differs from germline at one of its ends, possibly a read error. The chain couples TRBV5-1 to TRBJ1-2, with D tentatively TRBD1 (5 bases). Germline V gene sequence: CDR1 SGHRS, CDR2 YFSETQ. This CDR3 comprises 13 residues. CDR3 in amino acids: CASSFGGGYGYTF. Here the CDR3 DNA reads TGTGCCAGCAGCTTCGGGGGAGGCTATGGCTACACCTTC.

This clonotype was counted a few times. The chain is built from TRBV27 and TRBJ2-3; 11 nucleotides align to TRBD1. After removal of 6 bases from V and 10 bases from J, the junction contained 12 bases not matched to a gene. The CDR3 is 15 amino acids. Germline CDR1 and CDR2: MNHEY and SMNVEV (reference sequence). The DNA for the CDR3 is TGTGCCAGCAGCCCGGACAGGGGGCGCGCTGTGGCGCAGTATTTT. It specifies CASSPDRGRAVAQYF.

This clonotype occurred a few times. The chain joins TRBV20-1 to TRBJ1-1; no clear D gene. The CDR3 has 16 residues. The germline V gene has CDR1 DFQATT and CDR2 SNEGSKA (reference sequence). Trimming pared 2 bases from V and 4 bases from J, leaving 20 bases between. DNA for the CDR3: TGCAGTGCTAGAAAAGCCCTTTCGGGAATTAGCACTGAAGCTTTCTTT. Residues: CSARKALSGISTEAFF.

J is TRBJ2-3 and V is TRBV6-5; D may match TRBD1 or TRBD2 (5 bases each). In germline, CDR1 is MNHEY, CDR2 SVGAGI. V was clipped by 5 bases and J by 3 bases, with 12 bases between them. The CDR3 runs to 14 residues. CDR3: CASSPPGQTDTQYF. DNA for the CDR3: TGTGCCAGCAGTCCGCCGGGGCAGACAGATACGCAGTATTTT.

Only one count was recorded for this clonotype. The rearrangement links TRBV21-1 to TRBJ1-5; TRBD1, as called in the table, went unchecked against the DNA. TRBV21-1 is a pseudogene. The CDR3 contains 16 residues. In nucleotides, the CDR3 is TGTGCCAGCAGCAAAAATTGGGGCAGGGTCAATCAGCCCCAGCATTTT. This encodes CASSKNWGRVNQPQHF.

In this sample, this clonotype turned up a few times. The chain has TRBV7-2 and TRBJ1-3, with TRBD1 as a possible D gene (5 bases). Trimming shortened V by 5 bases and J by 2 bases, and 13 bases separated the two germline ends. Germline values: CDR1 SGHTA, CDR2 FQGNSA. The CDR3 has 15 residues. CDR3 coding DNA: TGTGCCAGCAGCCCCGGGACGGCCACTGGAAACACCATATATTTT. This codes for CASSPGTATGNTIYF.

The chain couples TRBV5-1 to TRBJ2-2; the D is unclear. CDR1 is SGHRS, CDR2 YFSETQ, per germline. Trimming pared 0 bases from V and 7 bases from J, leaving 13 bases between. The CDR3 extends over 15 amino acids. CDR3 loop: CASSLDPPRNGELFF. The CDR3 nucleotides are TGCGCCAGCAGCTTGGATCCCCCACGGAACGGGGAGCTGTTTTTT.

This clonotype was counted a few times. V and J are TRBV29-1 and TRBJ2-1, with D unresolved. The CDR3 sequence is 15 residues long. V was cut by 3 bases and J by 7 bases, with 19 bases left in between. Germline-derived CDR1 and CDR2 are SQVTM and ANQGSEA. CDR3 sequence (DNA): TGCAGCGTTGAGTATCTTGGAAAGTTGAGGAATGAGCAGTTCTTC. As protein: CSVEYLGKLRNEQFF.

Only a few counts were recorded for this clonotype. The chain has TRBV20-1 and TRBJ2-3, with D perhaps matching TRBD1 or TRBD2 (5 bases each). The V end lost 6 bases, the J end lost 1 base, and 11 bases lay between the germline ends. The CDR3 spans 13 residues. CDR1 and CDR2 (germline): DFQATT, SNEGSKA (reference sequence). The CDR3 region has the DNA TGCAGTGCGGGACCTTCTGGCACAGATACGCAGTATTTT. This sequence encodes CSAGPSGTDTQYF.

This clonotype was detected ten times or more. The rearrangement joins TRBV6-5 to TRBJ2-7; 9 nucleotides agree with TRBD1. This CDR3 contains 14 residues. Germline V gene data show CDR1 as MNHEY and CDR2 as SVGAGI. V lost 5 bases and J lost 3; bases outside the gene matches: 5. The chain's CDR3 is CASSPLGQGYEQYF. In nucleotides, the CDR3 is TGTGCCAGCAGTCCACTGGGACAGGGCTACGAGCAGTACTTC.

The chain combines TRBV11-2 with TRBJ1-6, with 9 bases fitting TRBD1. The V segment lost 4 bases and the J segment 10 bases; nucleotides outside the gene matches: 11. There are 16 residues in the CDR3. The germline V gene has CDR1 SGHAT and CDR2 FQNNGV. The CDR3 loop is CASSSGTGRIGSPLHF. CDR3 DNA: TGTGCCAGCAGCTCCGGGACAGGGAGGATCGGGTCACCCCTCCACTTT.

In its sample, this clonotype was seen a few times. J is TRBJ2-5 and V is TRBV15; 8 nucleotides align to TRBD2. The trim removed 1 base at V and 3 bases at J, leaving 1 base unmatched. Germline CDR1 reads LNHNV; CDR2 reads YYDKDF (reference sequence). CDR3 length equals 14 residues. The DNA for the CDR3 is TGTGCCACCAGCAGAGTAGCGGGAAAAGAGACCCAGTACTTC. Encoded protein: CATSRVAGKETQYF.

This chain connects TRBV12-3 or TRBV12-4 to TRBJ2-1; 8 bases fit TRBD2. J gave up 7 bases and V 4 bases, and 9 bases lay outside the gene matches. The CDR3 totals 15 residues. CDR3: CASSSLAGGQNEQFF. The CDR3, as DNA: TGTGCCAGCAGTTCCCTTGCGGGGGGCCAGAATGAGCAGTTCTTC.

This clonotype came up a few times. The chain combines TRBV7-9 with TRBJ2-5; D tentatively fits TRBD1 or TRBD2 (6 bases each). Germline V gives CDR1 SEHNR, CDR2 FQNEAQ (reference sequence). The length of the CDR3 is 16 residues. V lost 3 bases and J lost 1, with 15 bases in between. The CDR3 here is CASSLMGAGSQETQYF. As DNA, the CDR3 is TGTGCCAGCAGCTTGATGGGGGCGGGGTCCCAAGAGACCCAGTACTTC.

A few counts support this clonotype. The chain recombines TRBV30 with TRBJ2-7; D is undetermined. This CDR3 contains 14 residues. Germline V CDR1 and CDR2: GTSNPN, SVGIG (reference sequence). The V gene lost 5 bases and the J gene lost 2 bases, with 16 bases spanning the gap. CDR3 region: CAWAGVIGTYEQYF. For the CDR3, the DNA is TGTGCCTGGGCTGGGGTGATCGGAACCTACGAGCAGTACTTC.

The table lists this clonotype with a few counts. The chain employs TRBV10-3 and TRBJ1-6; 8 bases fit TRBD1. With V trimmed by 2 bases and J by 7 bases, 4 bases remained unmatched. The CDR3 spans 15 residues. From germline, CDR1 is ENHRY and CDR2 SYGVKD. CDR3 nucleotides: TGTGCCATCAGTGAGAGCACAGGGGGGAATTCACCCCTCCACTTT. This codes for CAISESTGGNSPLHF.

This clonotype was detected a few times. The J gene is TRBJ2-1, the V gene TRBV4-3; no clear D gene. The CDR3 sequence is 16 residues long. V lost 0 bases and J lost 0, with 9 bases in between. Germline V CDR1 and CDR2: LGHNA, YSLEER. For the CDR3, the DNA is TGCGCCAGCAGCCAAGAACCTTTCAGCTCCTACAATGAGCAGTTCTTC. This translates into CASSQEPFSSYNEQFF.

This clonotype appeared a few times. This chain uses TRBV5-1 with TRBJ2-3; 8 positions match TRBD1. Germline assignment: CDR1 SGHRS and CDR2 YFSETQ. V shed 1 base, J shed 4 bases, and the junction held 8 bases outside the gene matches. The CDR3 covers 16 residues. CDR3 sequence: CASSLSVAGGPDTQYF. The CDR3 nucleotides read TGCGCCAGCAGCTTGTCTGTAGCAGGGGGCCCAGATACGCAGTATTTT.

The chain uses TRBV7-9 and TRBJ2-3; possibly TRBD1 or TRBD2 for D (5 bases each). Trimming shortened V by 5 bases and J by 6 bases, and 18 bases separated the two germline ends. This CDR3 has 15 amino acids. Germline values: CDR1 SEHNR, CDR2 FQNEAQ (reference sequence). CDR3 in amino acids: CASSLMGTTRDTQYF. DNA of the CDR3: TGTGCCAGCAGCCTGATGGGGACGACCCGGGATACGCAGTATTTT.

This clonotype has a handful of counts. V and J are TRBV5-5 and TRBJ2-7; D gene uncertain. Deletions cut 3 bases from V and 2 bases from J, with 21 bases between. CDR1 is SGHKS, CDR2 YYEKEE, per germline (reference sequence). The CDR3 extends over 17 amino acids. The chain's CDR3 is CASSSRMASGRTYEQYF. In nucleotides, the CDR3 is TGTGCCAGCAGCTCCCGGATGGCCTCCGGCCGTACCTACGAGCAGTACTTC.

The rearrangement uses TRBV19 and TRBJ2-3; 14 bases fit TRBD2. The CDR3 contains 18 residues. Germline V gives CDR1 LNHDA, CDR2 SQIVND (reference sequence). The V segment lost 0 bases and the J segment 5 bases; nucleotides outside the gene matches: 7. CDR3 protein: CASSIDLGLAGGLDTQYF. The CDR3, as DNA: TGTGCCAGTAGTATAGATCTTGGACTAGCGGGGGGCCTAGATACGCAGTATTTT.

CDR3 DNA: TGTGCCAGCAGCCAAGACTTCGCGGGGGGGCCAGATACGCAGTATTTT. Protein: CASSQDFAGGPDTQYF. The genes are TRBV3-1 and TRBJ2-3, with 9 bases identical to TRBD2. This CDR3 region has 16 residues. Germline assignment: CDR1 LGHDT and CDR2 YNNKEL (reference sequence). V lost 0 bases to trimming and J lost 4 bases; unmatched junction nucleotides: 5.

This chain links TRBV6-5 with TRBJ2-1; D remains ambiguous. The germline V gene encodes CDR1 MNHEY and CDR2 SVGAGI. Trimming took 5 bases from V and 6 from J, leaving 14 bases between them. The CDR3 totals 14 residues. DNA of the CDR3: TGTGCCAGCAGTCCGGACGTAGCCTTCAATGAGCAGTTCTTC. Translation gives CASSPDVAFNEQFF.

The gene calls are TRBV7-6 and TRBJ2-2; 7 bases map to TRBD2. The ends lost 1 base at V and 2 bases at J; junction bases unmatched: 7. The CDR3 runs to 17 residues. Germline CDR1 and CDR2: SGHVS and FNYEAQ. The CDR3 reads CASSLVAGDYNTGELFF. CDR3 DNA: TGTGCCAGCAGCTTAGTCGCGGGAGATTATAACACCGGGGAGCTGTTTTTT.

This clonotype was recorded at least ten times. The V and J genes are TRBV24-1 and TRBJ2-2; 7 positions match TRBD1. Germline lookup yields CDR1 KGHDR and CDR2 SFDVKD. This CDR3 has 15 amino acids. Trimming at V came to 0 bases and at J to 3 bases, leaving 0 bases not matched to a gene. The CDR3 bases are TGTGCCACCAGTGATTTGGACAGGGACACCGGGGAGCTGTTTTTT. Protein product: CATSDLDRDTGELFF.

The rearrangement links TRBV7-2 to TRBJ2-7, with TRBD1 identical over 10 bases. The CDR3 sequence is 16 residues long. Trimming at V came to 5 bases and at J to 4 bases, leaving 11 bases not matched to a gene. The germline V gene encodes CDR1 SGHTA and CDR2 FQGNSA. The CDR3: CASSPPWGTGVYEQYF. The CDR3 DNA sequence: TGTGCCAGCAGCCCACCCTGGGGGACAGGGGTTTACGAGCAGTACTTC. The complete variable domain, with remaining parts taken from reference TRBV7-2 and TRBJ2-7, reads GAGVSQSPSNKVTEKGKDVELRCDPISGHTALYWYRQSLGQGLEFLIYFQGNSAPDKSGLPSDRFSAERTGGSVSTLTIQRTQQEDSAVYLCASSPPWGTGVYEQYFGPGTRLTVT.

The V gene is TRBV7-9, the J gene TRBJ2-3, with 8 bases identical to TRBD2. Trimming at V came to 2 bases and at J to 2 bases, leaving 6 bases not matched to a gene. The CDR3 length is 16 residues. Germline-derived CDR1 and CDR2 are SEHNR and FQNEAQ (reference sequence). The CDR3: CASSLILADFTDTQYF. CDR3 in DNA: TGTGCCAGCAGCTTAATACTAGCGGATTTCACAGATACGCAGTATTTT.